This T cell receptor (beta chain) was sequenced for a study of regulatory T cells in long-lasting Graves disease. General study findings and limits: Preferential use of TRBV28, TRBJ1-2 and TRBJ2-5 was seen in persistent disease. Thyroid tissue was not sampled; only peripheral blood was. A greater number of public clonotypes (about 2,900) was shared by persistent patients than by new patients (approximately 880).

Assembly of TCR beta libraries relied on iRepertoire HTBI primers together with Arm-PCR of CDR3 regions. From the multiplex PCR reads, TCRdb called clonotypes with MiXCR, one entry per CDR3 protein. The repertoire consists of around 240,000 distinct CDR3 sequences, with about 18% occurring once and the leading ten covering about 14%. The sample's time point: newly diagnosed GD, antithyroid drugs for less than 3 months. The TCR library used RNA extracted from PBMCs. V was trimmed by 3 bases and J by 7 bases, leaving 12 bases between them. Germline lookup yields CDR1 MNHEY and CDR2 SVGEGT. The CDR3 has 13 amino acids. This clonotype was found many times. The antigen remains undetermined. These same records also appear under a second study, on T cells in Graves' hyperthyroidism and ophthalmopathy. According to that study: The majority of expanded thyroid clonotypes above 0.001 also appeared in blood.

The V gene is TRBV6-2 or TRBV6-3, the J gene TRBJ2-5; D is uncertain. Sequences were derived from peripheral blood mononuclear cells (PBMCs), sampled at new diagnosis, from a patient treated with antithyroid drugs. This sequence originates from a woman aged 25-40 years with Graves disease. CDR3 nucleotide sequence: TGTGCCAGCAGTTATGGGTCCTGGGGGACCCAGTACTTC. Translating gives CASSYGSWGTQYF.